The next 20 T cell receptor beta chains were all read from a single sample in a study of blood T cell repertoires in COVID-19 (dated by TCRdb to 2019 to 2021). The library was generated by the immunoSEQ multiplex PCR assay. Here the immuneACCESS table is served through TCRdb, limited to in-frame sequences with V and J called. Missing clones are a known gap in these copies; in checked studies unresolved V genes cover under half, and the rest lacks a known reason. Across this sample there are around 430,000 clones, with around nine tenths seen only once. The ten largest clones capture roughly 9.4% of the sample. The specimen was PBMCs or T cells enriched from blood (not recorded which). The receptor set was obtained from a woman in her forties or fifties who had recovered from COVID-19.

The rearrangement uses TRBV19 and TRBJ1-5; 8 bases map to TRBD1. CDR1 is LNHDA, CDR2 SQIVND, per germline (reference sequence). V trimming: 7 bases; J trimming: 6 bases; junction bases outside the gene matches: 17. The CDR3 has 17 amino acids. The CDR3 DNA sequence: TGTGCCAGTACCTATAGCGCCGGACAGGGTTTAAGTCAGCCCCAGCATTTT. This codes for CASTYSAGQGLSQPQHF.

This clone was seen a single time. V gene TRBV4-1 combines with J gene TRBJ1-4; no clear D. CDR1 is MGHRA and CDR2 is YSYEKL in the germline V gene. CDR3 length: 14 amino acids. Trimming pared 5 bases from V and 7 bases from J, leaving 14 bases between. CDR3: CASSSGSGSEKLFF. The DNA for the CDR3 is TGCGCCAGCAGCTCCGGCTCCGGGAGTGAAAAACTGTTTTTT.

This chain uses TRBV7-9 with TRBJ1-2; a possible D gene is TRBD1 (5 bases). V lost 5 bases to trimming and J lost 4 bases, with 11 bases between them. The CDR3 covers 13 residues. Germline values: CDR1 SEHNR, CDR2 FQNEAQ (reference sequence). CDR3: CASSRRDIYGYTF. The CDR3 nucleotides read TGTGCCAGCAGCCGCAGGGATATCTATGGCTACACCTTC.

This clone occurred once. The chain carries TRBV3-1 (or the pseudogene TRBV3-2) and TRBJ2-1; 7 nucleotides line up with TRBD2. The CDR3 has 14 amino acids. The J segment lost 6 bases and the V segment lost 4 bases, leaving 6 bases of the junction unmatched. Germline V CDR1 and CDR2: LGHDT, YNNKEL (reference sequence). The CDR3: CASSRTSRVNEQFF. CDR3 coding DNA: TGTGCCAGCAGCCGGACTAGTAGGGTCAATGAGCAGTTCTTC.

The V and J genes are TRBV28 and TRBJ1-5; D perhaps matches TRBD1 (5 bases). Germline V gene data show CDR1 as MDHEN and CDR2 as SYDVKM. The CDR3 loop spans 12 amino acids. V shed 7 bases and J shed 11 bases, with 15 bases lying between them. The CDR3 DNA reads TGTGCCAGCATGGGACTGCTTAAGTCCCAGCATTTT. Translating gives CASMGLLKSQHF. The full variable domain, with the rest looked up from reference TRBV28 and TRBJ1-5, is DVKVTQSSRYLVKRTGEKVFLECVQDMDHENMFWYRQDPGLGLRLIYFSYDVKMKEKGDIPEGYSVSREKKERFSLILESASTNQTSMYLCASMGLLKSQHFGDGTRLSIL.

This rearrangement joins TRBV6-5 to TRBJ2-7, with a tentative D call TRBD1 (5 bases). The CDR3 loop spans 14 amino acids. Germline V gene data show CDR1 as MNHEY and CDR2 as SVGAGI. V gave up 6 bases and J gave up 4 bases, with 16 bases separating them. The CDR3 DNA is TGTGCCAGCAGGTCCCCAGGGTTATTGTACGAGCAGTACTTC. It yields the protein CASRSPGLLYEQYF.

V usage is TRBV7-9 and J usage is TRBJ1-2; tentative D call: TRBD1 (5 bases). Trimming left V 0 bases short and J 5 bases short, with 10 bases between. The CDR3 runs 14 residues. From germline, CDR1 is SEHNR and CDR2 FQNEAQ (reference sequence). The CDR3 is CASSLAITGYGYTF. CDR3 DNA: TGTGCCAGCAGCTTAGCGATCACAGGTTATGGCTACACCTTC.

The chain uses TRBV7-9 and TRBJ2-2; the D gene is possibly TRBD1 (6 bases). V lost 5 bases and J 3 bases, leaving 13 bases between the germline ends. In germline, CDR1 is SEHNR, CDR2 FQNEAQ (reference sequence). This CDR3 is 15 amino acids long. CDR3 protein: CASSDQGSHTGELFF. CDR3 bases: TGTGCCAGCAGCGACCAGGGGTCGCACACCGGGGAGCTGTTTTTT.

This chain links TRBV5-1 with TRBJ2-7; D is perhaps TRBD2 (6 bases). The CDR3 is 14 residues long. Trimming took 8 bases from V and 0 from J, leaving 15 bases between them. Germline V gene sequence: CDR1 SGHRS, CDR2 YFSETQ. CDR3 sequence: CASTGGLTSYEQYF. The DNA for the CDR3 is TGCGCCAGTACTGGAGGGCTTACCTCCTACGAGCAGTACTTC.

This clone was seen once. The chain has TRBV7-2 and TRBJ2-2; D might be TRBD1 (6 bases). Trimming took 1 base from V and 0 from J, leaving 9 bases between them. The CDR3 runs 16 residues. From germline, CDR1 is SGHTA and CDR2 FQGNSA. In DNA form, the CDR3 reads TGTGCCAGCAGCTTAGTAGCAGGGGCGAACACCGGGGAGCTGTTTTTT. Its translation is CASSLVAGANTGELFF.

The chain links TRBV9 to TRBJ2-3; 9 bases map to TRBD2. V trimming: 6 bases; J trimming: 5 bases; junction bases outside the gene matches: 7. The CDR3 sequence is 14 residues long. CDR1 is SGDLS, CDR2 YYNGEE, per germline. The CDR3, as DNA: TGTGCCAGCACCAGCGGGGGGCAGGGAGATACGCAGTATTTT. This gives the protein CASTSGGQGDTQYF.

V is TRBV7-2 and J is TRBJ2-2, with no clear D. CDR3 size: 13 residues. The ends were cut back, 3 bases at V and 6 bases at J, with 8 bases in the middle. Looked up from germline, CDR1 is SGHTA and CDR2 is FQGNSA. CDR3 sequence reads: CASSFELAGELFF. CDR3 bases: TGTGCCAGCAGCTTCGAGCTGGCCGGGGAGCTGTTTTTT.

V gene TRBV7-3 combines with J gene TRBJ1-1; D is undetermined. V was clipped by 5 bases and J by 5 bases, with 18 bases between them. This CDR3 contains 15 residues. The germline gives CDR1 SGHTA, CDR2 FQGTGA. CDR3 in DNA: TGTGCCAGCAGCCCAAATCCGGTGAGGGAAACTGAAGCTTTCTTT. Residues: CASSPNPVRETEAFF.

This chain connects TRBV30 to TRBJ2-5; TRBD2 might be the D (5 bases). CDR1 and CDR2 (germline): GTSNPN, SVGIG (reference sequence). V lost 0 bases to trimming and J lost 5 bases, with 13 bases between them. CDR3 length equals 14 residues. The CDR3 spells CAWSVRRGRETQYF. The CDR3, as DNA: TGTGCCTGGAGTGTACGTCGGGGAAGGGAGACCCAGTACTTC.

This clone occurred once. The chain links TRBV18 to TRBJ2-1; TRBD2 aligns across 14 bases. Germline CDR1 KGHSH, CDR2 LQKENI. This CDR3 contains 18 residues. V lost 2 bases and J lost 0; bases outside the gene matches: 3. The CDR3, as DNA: TGTGCCAGCTCACCAAGGACTAGCGGGGGGAACTCCTACAATGAGCAGTTCTTC. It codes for CASSPRTSGGNSYNEQFF.

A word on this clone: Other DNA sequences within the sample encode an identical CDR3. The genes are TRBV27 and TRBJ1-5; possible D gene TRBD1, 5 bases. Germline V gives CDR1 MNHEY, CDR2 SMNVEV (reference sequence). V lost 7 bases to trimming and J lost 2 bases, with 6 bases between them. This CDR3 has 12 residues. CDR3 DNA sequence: TGTGCCAGCAAAGGGGGCAATCAGCCCCAGCATTTT. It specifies CASKGGNQPQHF.

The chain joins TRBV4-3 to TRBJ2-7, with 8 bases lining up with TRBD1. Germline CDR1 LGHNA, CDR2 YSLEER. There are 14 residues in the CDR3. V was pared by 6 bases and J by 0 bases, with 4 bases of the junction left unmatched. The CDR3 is CASRPGTGSYEQYF. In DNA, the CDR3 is TGCGCCAGCAGGCCCGGGACAGGCTCCTACGAGCAGTACTTC.

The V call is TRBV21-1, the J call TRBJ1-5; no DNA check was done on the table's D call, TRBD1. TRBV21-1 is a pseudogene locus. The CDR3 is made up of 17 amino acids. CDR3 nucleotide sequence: TGTGCCAGCAGCAAAGATAGGGGCAGGGCATACAATCAGCCCCAGCATTTT. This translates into CASSKDRGRAYNQPQHF.

CDR3: CASSRLPQGGDTGELFF. The CDR3 DNA sequence: TGTGCCAGCAGTCGCCTTCCTCAGGGTGGGGACACCGGGGAGCTGTTTTTT. This chain connects TRBV27 to TRBJ2-2, with a tentative D call TRBD1 (5 bases). The CDR3 has 17 residues. V was cut by 5 bases and J by 3 bases, with 19 bases left in between. The germline V gene has CDR1 MNHEY and CDR2 SMNVEV (reference sequence).

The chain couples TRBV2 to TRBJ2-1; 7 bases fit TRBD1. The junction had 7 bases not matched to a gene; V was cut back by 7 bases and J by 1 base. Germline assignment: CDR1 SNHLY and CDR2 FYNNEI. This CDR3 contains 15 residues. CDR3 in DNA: TGTGCCAGCAAACCGGGACAGCGATCCTACAATGAGCAGTTCTTC. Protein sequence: CASKPGQRSYNEQFF.